This T cell receptor (beta chain) was found in a study of blood T cell repertoires in COVID-19 (dated by TCRdb to the early 2020s). Concerning the study at large: Samples from collaborators originated in the United States, Italy and Spain and spanned both the acute and convalescent phases of COVID-19. The material from the prospective study consisted of cDNA or gDNA derived from T cells, B-cell-depleted T cells, or PBMCs. Subjects who had been exposed to COVID-19, were actively infected with it, or had recovered from it provided the deeply sampled blood TCRbeta repertoires that made up the dataset. The repertoires were released in a freely available public database intended as a resource for research on the immune response to SARS-CoV-2. The samples were drawn from the first 160 participants of the ongoing ImmuneRACE study and from over 950 subjects provided by 6 global collaborators. The sample metadata nearly always contained a de-identified subject ID, COVID-19 status, age in years and sex. HLA class I and class II types, where available, came from metadata supplied by the sample provider rather than from assay-based typing. What the study reported, not specific to this receptor: How much clinical and demographic metadata was included differed by source and by participant, and the metadata was provided uncurated.

TCRbeta CDR3 regions were amplified from genomic DNA using the immunoSEQ Assay, a bias-controlled multiplex PCR. Concerning the study's data processing: Nucleated cell counts per sample were estimated from amplification of reference gene primers within the assay. Sequence reads were collapsed and filtered to measure the absolute abundance of every unique TCRbeta CDR3 rearrangement. For each sample, productive Simpson clonality was calculated by taking the square root of Simpson's diversity index across productive rearrangements. Drawn from immuneACCESS, this table holds only the in-frame rearrangements with V and J called that TCRdb kept. Clones are partly lost; checked studies trace under half to an unresolved V gene and leave the rest unexplained. V, J and clone size derive from that table, while D and trimming were established from the DNA sequence. The sample has around 150,000 clones on record, roughly 88% of them singletons. The ten largest clones represent around 6.7% of the sample.

The CDR3 spans 18 residues, from the cysteine through the phenylalanine. Solely the CDR3 DNA is kept, with 54 bases framed from the first base. From V the trimming removes 4 bases and from J it removes 0 bases, while the gene matches leave 12 bases of the junction unaccounted for. CDR1 and CDR2, per the germline V gene, are SGHVS and FNYEAQ. Participants in the prospective study were aged about 18 to 95 years, lived in 20 to 30 United States geographic areas, and enrolled through a virtual design. In the prospective study, participants were assigned to cohorts based on the clinical history participants reported in a screening survey and a study questionnaire. Recovered participants in ImmuneRACE Cohort 3 were defined as having two consecutive negative NP/OP PCR tests, clearance from a healthcare professional, or resolution of symptoms. Each participant in the prospective study had whole blood, serum and a nasopharyngeal or oropharyngeal swab collected by mobile phlebotomists. Over an approximately 2-month period, participants in the prospective study had the option of providing additional blood draws and questionnaires. Prospective study blood samples were shipped either frozen or at room temperature before DNA extraction.

Details on this clone: Its antigen remains unidentified. No much larger clone is present one base from it, and per-base qualities are unavailable.

The source of this sequence is a woman aged 50 to 60 who had recovered from COVID-19. The sample comprised PBMCs or T cells enriched from blood (not recorded which). This sequence uses TRBV7-6 and TRBJ2-7, with 10 bases aligning to TRBD2. Here the CDR3 is given as CASSSLPAGGGSSYEQYF. The DNA reads TGTGCCAGCAGCTCTCTTCCAGCGGGGGGGGGCAGCTCCTACGAGCAGTACTTC.